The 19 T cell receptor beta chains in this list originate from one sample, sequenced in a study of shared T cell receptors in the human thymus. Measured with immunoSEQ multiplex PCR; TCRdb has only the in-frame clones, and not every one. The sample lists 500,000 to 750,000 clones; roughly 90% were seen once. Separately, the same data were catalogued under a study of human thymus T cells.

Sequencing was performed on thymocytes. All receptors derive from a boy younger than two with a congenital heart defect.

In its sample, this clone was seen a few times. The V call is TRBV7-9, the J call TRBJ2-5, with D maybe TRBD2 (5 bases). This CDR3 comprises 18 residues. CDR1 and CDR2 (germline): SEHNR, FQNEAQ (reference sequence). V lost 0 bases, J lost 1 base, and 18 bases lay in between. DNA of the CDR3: TGTGCCAGCAGCTTAGCGCGGGTAGAGGGAAGCCCCCAAGAGACCCAGTACTTC. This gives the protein CASSLARVEGSPQETQYF.

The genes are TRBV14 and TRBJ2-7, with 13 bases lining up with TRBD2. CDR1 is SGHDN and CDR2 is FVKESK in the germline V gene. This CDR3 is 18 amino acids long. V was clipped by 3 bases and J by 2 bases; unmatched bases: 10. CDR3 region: CASSQREGLAGPTYEQYF. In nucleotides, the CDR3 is TGTGCCAGCAGCCAGCGGGAGGGACTAGCGGGGCCGACCTACGAGCAGTACTTC.

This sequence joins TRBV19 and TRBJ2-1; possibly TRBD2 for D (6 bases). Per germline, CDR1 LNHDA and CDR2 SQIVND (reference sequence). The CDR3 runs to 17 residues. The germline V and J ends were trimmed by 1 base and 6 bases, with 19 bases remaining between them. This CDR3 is CASSIGGWGTGANEQFF. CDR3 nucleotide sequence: TGTGCCAGTAGTATAGGTGGTTGGGGGACTGGGGCCAATGAGCAGTTCTTC.

Here the CDR3 reads CASSYPLAWPYEQYF. The CDR3 region has the DNA TGTGCCAGCAGTTACCCCTTAGCGTGGCCCTACGAGCAGTACTTC. V gene TRBV6-5 combines with J gene TRBJ2-7, with a possible D match to TRBD2 (5 bases). The CDR3 is 15 amino acids. The V and J ends lost 2 bases and 2 bases respectively, with 13 bases between them. Germline-derived CDR1 and CDR2 are MNHEY and SVGAGI.

The CDR3 loop reads CASSLQGGAGNEQFF. CDR3 DNA: TGTGCCAGCAGCTTGCAAGGGGGCGCGGGCAATGAGCAGTTCTTC. V is TRBV5-5 and J is TRBJ2-1, with TRBD1 identical over 7 bases. Losses at the gene ends were 1 base for V and 6 bases for J; bases not matched to a gene: 7. CDR3 length equals 15 residues. CDR1 and CDR2 from the germline V gene are SGHKS and YYEKEE (reference sequence).

In DNA, the CDR3 is TGCGCCAGCAGCCAAGATCACACAGGCCCTAATCAGCCCCAGCATTTT. It codes for CASSQDHTGPNQPQHF. V and J are TRBV4-3 and TRBJ1-5; TRBD1 is a possible D gene (5 bases). Germline V CDR1 and CDR2: LGHNA, YSLEER. The V end lost 0 bases, the J end lost 4 bases, and 13 bases lay between the germline ends. The CDR3 has 16 amino acids.

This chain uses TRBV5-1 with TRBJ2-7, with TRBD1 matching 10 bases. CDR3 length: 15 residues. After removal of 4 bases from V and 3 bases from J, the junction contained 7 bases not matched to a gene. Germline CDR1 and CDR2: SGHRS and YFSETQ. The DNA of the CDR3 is TGCGCCAGCAGCCCAGACAGGGGGCGCCTCTACGAGCAGTACTTC. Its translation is CASSPDRGRLYEQYF.

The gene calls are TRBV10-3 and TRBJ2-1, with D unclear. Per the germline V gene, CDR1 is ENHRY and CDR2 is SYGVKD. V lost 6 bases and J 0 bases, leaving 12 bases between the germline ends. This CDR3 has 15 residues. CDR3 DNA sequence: TGTGCCATCAGGCAAGACTTTCCCTCCTACAATGAGCAGTTCTTC. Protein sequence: CAIRQDFPSYNEQFF.

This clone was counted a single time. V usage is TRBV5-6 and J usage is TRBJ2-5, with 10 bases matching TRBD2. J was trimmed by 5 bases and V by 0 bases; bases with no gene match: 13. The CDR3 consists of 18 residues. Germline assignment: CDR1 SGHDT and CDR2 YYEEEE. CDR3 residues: CASSLAHEREGPRETQYF. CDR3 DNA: TGTGCCAGCAGCTTGGCCCATGAGCGGGAGGGCCCCAGGGAGACCCAGTACTTC.

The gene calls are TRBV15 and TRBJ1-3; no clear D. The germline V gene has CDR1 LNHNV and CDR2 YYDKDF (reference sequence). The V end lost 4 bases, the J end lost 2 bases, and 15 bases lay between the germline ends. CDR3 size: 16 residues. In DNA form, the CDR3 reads TGTGCCACCAGCAAGCGGGGTTTAGGGACTGGAAACACCATATATTTT. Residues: CATSKRGLGTGNTIYF.

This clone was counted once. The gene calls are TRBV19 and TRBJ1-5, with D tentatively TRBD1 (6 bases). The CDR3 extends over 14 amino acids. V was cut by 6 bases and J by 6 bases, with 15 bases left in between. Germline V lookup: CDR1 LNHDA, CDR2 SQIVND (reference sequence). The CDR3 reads CASRGGPSPQPQHF. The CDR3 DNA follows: TGTGCCAGTAGGGGGGGGCCCTCCCCTCAGCCCCAGCATTTT.

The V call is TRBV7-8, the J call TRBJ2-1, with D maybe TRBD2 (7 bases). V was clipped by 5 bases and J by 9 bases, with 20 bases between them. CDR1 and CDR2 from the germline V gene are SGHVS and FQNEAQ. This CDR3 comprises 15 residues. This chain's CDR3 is CASSPGEGEVTEQFF. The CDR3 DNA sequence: TGTGCCAGCAGCCCCGGGGAGGGGGAGGTAACTGAGCAGTTCTTC.

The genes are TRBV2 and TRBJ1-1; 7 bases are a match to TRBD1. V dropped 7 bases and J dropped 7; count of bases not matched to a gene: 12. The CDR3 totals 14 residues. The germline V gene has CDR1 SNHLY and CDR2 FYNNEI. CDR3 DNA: TGTGCCAGCACCCGAACGACAGGGCGGGATGAAGCTTTCTTT. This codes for CASTRTTGRDEAFF.

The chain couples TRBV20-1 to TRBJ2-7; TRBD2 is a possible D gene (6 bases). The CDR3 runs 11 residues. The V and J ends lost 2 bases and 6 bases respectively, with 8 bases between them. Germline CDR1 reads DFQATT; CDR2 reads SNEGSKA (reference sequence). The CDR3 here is CSARTSFEQYF. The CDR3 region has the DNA TGCAGTGCTAGAACTAGCTTCGAGCAGTACTTC.

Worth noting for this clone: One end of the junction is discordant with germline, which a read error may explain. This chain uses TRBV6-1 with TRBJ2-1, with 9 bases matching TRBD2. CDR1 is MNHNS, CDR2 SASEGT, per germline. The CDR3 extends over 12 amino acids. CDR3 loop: CASSENSGGRIF. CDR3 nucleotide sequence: TGTGCCAGCAGTGAAAATAGCGGGGGCCGAATCTTC.

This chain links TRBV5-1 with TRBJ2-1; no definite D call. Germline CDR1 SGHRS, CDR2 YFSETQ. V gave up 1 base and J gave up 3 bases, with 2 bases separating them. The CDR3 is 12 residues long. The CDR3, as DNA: TGCGCCAGCAGCTTGCGCTACAATGAGCAGTTCTTC. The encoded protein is CASSLRYNEQFF.

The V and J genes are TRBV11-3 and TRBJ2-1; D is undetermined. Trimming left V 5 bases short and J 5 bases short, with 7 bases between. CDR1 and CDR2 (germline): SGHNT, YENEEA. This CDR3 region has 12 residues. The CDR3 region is CASSQLDNEQFF. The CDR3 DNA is TGTGCCAGCAGCCAACTCGACAATGAGCAGTTCTTC.

The CDR3 spells CASSQPGQGNEQYF. The CDR3 bases are TGTGCCAGCAGCCAACCGGGACAGGGGAACGAGCAGTACTTC. The rearrangement links TRBV14 to TRBJ2-7, with 10 bases lining up with TRBD1. Germline V gene sequence: CDR1 SGHDN, CDR2 FVKESK. V was pared by 2 bases and J by 5 bases, with 3 bases of the junction left unmatched. CDR3 length: 14 amino acids.

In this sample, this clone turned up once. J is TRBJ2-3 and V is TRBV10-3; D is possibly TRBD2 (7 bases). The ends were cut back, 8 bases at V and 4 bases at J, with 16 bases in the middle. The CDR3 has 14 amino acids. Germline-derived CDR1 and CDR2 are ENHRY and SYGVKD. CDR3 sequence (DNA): TGTGCCATCTGTGCCGGGGGGCAGGCAGATACGCAGTATTTT. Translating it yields CAICAGGQADTQYF.